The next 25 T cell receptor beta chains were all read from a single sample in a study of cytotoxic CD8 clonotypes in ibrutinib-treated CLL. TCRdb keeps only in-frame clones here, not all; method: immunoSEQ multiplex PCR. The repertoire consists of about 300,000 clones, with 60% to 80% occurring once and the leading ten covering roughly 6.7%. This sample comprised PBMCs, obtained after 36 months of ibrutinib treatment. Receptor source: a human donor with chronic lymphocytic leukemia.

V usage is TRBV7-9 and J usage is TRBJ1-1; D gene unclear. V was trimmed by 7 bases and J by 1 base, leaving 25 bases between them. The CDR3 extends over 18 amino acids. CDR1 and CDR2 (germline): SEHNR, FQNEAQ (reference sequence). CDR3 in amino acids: CASTLKLHSDSRNTEAFF. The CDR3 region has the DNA TGTGCCAGCACTCTAAAACTCCACTCGGACTCAAGGAACACTGAAGCTTTCTTT.

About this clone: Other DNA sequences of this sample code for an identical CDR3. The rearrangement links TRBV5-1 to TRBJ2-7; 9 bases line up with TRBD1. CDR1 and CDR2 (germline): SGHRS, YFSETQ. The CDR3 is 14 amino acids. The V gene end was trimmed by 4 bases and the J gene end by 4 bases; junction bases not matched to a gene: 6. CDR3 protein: CASSRDRASYEQYF. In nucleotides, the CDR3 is TGCGCCAGCAGCCGGGACAGGGCGTCGTACGAGCAGTACTTC.

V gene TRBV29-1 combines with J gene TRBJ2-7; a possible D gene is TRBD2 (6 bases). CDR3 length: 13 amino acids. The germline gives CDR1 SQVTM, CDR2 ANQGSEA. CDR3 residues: CSSGTGSSYEQYF. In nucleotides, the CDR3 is TGCAGTTCCGGGACCGGGAGTTCCTACGAGCAGTACTTC.

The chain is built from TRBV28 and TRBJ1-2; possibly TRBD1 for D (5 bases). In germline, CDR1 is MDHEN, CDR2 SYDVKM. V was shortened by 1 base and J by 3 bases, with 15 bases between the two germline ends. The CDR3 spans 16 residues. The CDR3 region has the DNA TGTGCCAGCAGTTTATCAAACCAGGGCTTATACTATGGCTACACCTTC. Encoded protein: CASSLSNQGLYYGYTF.

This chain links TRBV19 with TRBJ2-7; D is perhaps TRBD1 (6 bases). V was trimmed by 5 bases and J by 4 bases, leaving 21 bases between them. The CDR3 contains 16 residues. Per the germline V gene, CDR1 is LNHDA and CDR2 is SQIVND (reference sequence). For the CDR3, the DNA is TGTGCCAGTAGTCCCAGGTCCGGGACACCAACATACGAGCAGTACTTC. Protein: CASSPRSGTPTYEQYF. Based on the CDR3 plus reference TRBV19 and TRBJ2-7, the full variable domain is DGGITQSPKYLFRKEGQNVTLSCEQNLNHDAMYWYRQDPGQGLRLIYYSQIVNDFQKGDIAEGYSVSREKKESFPLTVTSAQKNPTAFYLCASSPRSGTPTYEQYFGPGTRLTVT.

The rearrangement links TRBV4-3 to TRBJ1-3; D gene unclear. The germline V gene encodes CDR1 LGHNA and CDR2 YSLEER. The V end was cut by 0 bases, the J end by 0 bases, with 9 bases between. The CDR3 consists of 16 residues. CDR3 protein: CASSQDLYHSGNTIYF. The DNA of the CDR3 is TGCGCCAGCAGCCAAGATCTTTATCACTCTGGAAACACCATATATTTT.

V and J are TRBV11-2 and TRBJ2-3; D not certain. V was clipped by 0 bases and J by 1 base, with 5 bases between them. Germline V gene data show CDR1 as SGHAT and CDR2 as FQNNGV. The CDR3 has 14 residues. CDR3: CASSLEQGTDTQYF. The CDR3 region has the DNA TGTGCCAGCAGCTTAGAGCAGGGCACAGATACGCAGTATTTT. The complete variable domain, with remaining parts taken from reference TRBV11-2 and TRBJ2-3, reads EAGVAQSPRYKIIEKRQSVAFWCNPISGHATLYWYQQILGQGPKLLIQFQNNGVVDDSQLPKDRFSAERLKGVDSTLKIQPAKLEDSAVYLCASSLEQGTDTQYFGPGTRLTVL.

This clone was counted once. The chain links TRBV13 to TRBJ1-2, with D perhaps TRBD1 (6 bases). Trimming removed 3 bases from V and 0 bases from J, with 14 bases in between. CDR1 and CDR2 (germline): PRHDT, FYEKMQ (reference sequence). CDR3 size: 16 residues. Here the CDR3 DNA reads TGTGCCAGCAGCTTTAGGCAGGGGTGGGCTAACTATGGCTACACCTTC. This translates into CASSFRQGWANYGYTF.

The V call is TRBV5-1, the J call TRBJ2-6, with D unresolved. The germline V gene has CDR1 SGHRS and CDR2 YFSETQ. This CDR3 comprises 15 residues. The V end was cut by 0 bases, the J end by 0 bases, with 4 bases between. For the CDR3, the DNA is TGCGCCAGCAGCTTGGGTGACTCTGGGGCCAACGTCCTGACTTTC. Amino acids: CASSLGDSGANVLTF.

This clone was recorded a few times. CDR3: CASSIFWNNEQFF. The CDR3 coding sequence is TGTGCCAGTAGTATTTTTTGGAACAATGAGCAGTTCTTC. The V call is TRBV19, the J call TRBJ2-1; D unclear. CDR3 size: 13 residues. V shed 3 bases and J shed 5 bases, with 8 bases lying between them. Germline V gives CDR1 LNHDA, CDR2 SQIVND (reference sequence).

The CDR3 region is CATSRAVREGSPLHF. The DNA for the CDR3 is TGTGCCACCAGCAGAGCGGTCAGGGAAGGCTCACCCCTCCACTTT. The rearrangement joins TRBV15 to TRBJ1-6, with a possible D match to TRBD1 (5 bases). V lost 1 base to trimming and J lost 10 bases, with 14 bases between them. This CDR3 contains 15 residues. The V gene's germline CDR1 is LNHNV and CDR2 YYDKDF (reference sequence).

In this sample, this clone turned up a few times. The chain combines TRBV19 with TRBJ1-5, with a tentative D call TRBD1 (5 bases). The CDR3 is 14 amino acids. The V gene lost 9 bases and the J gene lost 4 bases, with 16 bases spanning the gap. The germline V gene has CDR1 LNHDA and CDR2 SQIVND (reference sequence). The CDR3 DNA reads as TGTGCCAGCGCGCTGGGACGGGTGAATCAGCCCCAGCATTTT. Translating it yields CASALGRVNQPQHF.

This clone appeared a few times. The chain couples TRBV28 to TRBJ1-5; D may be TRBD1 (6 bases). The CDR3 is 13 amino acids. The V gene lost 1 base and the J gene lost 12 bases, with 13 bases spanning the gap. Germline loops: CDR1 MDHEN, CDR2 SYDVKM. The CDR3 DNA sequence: TGTGCCAGCAGTTTATTGGGGGCAGTCCTCCAGCATTTT. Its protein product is CASSLLGAVLQHF.

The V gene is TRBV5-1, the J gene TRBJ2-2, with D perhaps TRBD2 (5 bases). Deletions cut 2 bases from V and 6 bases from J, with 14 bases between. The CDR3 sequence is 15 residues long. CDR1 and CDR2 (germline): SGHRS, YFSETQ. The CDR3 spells CASSFPRGSAGELFF. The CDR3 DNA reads TGCGCCAGCAGCTTCCCCCGCGGGTCGGCCGGGGAGCTGTTTTTT.

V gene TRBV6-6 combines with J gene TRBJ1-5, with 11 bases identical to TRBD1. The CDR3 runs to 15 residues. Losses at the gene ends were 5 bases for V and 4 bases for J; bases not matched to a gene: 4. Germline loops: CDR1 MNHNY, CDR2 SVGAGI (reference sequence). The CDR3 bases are TGTGCCAGCAGTCGGACAGGGGGCGGGAATCAGCCCCAGCATTTT. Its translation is CASSRTGGGNQPQHF.

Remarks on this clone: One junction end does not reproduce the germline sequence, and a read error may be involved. CDR3 DNA: TGCAGTGCTGGAGACTTCGGCGAGCAGTACTTC. This sequence encodes CSAGDFGEQYF. The chain employs TRBV20-1 and TRBJ2-7, with D unresolved. CDR3 length equals 11 residues. Germline V gene lookup returns CDR1 DFQATT and CDR2 SNEGSKA (reference sequence).

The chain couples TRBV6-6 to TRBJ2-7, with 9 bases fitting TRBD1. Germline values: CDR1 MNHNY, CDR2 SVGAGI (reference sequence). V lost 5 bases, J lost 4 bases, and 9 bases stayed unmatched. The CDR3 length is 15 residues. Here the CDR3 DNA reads TGTGCCAGCAGTCTCCCGGGACAGGGATCGTACGAGCAGTACTTC. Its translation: CASSLPGQGSYEQYF.

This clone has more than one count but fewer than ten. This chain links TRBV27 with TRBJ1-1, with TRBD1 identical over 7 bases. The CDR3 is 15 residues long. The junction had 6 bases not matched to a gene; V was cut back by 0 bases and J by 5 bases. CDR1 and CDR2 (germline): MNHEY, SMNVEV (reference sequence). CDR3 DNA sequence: TGTGCCAGCAGTTTATCGGCAGGGGGAGAAACTGAAGCTTTCTTT. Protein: CASSLSAGGETEAFF.

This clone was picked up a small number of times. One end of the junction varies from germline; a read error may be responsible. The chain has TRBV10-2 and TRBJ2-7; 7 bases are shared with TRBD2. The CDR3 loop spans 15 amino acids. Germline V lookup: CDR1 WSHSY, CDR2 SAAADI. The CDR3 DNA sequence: TGTGCCAGCAGTGAGTGGGGAGGGGCCTCCTACGAGCAGTACTTC. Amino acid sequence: CASSEWGGASYEQYF.

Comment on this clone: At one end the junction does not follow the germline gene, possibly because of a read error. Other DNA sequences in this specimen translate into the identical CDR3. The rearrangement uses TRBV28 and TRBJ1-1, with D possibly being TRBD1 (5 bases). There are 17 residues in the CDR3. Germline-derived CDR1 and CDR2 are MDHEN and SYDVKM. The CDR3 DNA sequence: TGTGCCAGCAGTCCGAATCCCAACAGGATCCTGAACACTGAGGCTTTCTTT. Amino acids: CASSPNPNRILNTEAFF.

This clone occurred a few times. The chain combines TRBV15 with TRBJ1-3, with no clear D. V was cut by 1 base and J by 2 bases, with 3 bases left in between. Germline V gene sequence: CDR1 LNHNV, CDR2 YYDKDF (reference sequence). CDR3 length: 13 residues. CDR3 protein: CATSRAAGNTIYF. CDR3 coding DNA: TGTGCCACCAGCAGAGCGGCTGGAAACACCATATATTTT.

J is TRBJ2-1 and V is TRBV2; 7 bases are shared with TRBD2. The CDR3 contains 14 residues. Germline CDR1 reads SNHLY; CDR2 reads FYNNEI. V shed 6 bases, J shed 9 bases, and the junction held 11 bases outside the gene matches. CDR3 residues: CASRLGRGQLEQFF. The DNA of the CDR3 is TGTGCCAGCAGACTTGGGAGGGGCCAACTTGAGCAGTTCTTC. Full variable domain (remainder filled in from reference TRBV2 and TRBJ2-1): EPEVTQTPSHQVTQMGQEVILRCVPISNHLYFYWYRQILGQKVEFLVSFYNNEISEKSEIFDDQFSVERPDGSNFTLKIRSTKLEDSAMYFCASRLGRGQLEQFFGPGTRLTVL.

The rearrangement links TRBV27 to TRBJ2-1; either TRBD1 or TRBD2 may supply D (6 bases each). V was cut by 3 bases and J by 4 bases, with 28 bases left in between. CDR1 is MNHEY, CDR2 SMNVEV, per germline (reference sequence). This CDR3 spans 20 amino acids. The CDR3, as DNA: TGTGCCAGCAGTTTTACTGCTGGGACAACCGGGACTTATGCTTACAATGAGCAGTTCTTC. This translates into CASSFTAGTTGTYAYNEQFF.

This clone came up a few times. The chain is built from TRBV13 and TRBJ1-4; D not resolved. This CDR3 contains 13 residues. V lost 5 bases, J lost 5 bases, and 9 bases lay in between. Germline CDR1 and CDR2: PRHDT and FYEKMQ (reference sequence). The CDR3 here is CASSRRLNEKLFF. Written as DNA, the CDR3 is TGTGCCAGCAGCCGCCGGTTAAATGAAAAACTGTTTTTT.

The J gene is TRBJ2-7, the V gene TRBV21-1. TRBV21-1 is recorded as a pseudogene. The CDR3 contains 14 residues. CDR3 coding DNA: TGTGCCAGCAGCAACGTGGGTTTTGGCTACGAGCAGTACTTC. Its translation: CASSNVGFGYEQYF.